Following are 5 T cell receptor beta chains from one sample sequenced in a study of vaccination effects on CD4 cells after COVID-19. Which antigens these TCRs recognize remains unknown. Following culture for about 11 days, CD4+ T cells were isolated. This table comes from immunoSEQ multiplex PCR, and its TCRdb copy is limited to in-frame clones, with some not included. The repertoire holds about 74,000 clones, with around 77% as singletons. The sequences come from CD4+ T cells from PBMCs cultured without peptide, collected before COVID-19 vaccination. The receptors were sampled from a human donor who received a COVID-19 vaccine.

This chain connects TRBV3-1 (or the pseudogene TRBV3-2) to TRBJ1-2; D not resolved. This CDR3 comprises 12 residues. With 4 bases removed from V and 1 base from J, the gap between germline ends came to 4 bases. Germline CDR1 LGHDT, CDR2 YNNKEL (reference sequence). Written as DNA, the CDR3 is TGTGCCAGCAGCCTGCATAACTATGGCTACACCTTC. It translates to CASSLHNYGYTF.

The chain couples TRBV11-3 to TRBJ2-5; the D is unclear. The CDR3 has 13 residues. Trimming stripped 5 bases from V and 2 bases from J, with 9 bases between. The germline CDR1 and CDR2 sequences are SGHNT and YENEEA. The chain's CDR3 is CASSENKQETQYF. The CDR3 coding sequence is TGTGCCAGCAGCGAGAACAAGCAAGAGACCCAGTACTTC.

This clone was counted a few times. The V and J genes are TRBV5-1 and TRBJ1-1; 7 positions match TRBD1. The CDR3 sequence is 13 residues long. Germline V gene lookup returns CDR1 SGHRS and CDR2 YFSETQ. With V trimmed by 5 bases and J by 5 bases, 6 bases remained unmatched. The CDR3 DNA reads TGCGCCAGCAGGAGACAGGGAGGGACTGAAGCTTTCTTT. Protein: CASRRQGGTEAFF. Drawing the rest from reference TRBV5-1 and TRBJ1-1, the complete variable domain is KAGVTQTPRYLIKTRGQQVTLSCSPISGHRSVSWYQQTPGQGLQFLFEYFSETQRNKGNFPGRFSGRQFSNSRSEMNVSTLELGDSALYLCASRRQGGTEAFFGQGTRLTVV.

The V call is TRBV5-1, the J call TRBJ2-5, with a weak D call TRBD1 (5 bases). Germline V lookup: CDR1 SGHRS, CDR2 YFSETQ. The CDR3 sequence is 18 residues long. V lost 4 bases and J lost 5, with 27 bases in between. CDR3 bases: TGCGCCAGCAGCGCGAAGGGTAGTTGGGCAGGGTCGGGCGAGACCCAGTACTTC. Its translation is CASSAKGSWAGSGETQYF. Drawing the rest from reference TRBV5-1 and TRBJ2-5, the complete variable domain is KAGVTQTPRYLIKTRGQQVTLSCSPISGHRSVSWYQQTPGQGLQFLFEYFSETQRNKGNFPGRFSGRQFSNSRSEMNVSTLELGDSALYLCASSAKGSWAGSGETQYFGPGTRLLVL.

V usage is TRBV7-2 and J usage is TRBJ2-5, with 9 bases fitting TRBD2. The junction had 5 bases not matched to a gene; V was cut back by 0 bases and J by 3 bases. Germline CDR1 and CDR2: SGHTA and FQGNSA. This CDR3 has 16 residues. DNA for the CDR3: TGTGCCAGCAGCTTAGCCCTAGCGGGGTTTAAAGAGACCCAGTACTTC. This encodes CASSLALAGFKETQYF.